This T cell receptor (beta chain) was found in a study of CD8+ T cells in alopecia areata. Treatment: oral pan-JAK inhibitor, 5-10 mg twice daily. Trimming took 5 bases from V and 11 from J; bases not matched to a gene: 13. Looked up from germline, CDR1 is SQVTM and CDR2 is ANQGSEA. The CDR3 totals 14 residues. This clone was seen a few times. Extraction of RNA preceded its reverse transcription into cDNA, which served as the sequencing template. Repertoires were generated with immunoSEQ multiplex PCR, while TCRdb's copy carries only in-frame clones and drops some. The sample carries approximately 170,000 clones, around 60% recorded once.

Here the sequenced sample was CD4+ T cells sorted from blood, taken at week 4, from a patient treated with tofacitinib. V usage is TRBV29-1 and J usage is TRBJ2-5, with 11 bases fitting TRBD2. The TCR originated in a human donor with alopecia areata. Written as DNA, the CDR3 is TGCAGCGTTTTTCCTCTAGCGGGAGGTAACAAGCAGTACTTC. Its translation: CSVFPLAGGNKQYF.